The 14 T cell receptor beta chains given below trace back to one sample, sequenced in a study of response to subunit inactivated influenza vaccine. TCRdb used MiXCR to reprocess the RT-PCR reads, holding one entry per CDR3 protein. Of about 500,000 distinct CDR3 sequences detected, approximately 15% appear once; the ten largest clones hold less than 4%. The sequences come from CD4+ T cells sorted from PBMCs, collected around 25 months after vaccination. The receptors originated from a man between 50 and 69 years old who received an inactivated influenza vaccine.

J is TRBJ2-5 and V is TRBV5-1; D remains unclear. The CDR3 length is 15 residues. Trimming removed 1 base from V and 2 bases from J, with 12 bases in between. Germline V gene data show CDR1 as SGHRS and CDR2 as YFSETQ. CDR3 amino acids: CASSLTRPRQETQYF. CDR3 nucleotide sequence: TGCGCCAGCAGCTTGACGAGACCACGTCAAGAGACCCAGTACTTC.

The chain links TRBV12-3 or TRBV12-4 to TRBJ1-5; TRBD1 aligns across 7 bases. V dropped 4 bases and J dropped 7; count of bases not matched to a gene: 7. CDR3 length equals 14 residues. The CDR3 DNA follows: TGTGCCAGCAGTTCGACAGGGAGAGGCCAGCCCCAGCATTTT. Its protein product is CASSSTGRGQPQHF.

This clonotype was seen only a few times. This rearrangement joins TRBV25-1 to TRBJ2-7, with D unclear. Germline V CDR1 and CDR2: MGHDK, SYGVNS. This CDR3 region has 11 residues. V was pared by 3 bases and J by 9 bases, with 9 bases between. This chain's CDR3 is CASSDVAAQYF. CDR3 bases: TGTGCCAGCAGTGATGTGGCGGCGCAGTACTTC.

This clonotype turned up a few times. The genes are TRBV29-1 and TRBJ2-7; D uncertain. The CDR3 totals 10 residues. Between the trimmed V and J ends, which lost 7 bases and 3 bases, there was a span of 7 bases. Germline CDR1 and CDR2: SQVTM and ANQGSEA. CDR3 DNA sequence: TGCAGCGCCGATATCTACGAGCAGTACTTC. It specifies CSADIYEQYF.

This clonotype has more than one count but fewer than ten. The chain employs TRBV7-2 and TRBJ2-7; D could derive from TRBD1 or TRBD2 (6 bases each). CDR1 is SGHTA and CDR2 is FQGNSA in the germline V gene. This CDR3 contains 15 residues. Trimming removed 5 bases at V and 4 bases at J, with 18 bases between. The CDR3, as DNA: TGTGCCAGCAGCCCCTCGGGGGCAGGGTTGTACGAGCAGTACTTC. Translating gives CASSPSGAGLYEQYF.

This clonotype was seen only a few times. The CDR3 DNA reads TGCGCCAGCAGCTTGGGGACTAGCGGCCACAATGAGCAGTTCTTC. Its translation is CASSLGTSGHNEQFF. The chain uses TRBV5-1 and TRBJ2-1, with 10 positions matching TRBD2. V was clipped by 0 bases and J by 5 bases; unmatched bases: 2. This CDR3 has 15 residues. Germline V gene sequence: CDR1 SGHRS, CDR2 YFSETQ.

The rearrangement joins TRBV7-2 to TRBJ2-5; D is unclear. The V end lost 0 bases, the J end lost 2 bases, and 10 bases lay between the germline ends. Germline V gene sequence: CDR1 SGHTA, CDR2 FQGNSA. The CDR3 sequence is 15 residues long. This CDR3 reads CASSLAPAQQETQYF. CDR3 nucleotides: TGTGCCAGCAGCTTAGCACCAGCACAACAAGAGACCCAGTACTTC.

This clonotype has a handful of counts. This CDR3 is CASSPSTGLTEAFF. CDR3 bases: TGTGCCAGCAGCCCCTCGACAGGGCTTACTGAAGCTTTCTTT. V gene TRBV14 combines with J gene TRBJ1-1, with TRBD1 matching 7 bases. Germline V CDR1 and CDR2: SGHDN, FVKESK. V lost 4 bases, J lost 5 bases, and 7 bases stayed unmatched. The CDR3 consists of 14 residues. Looking up the rest from reference TRBV14 and TRBJ1-1 gives the full variable domain: EAGVTQFPSHSVIEKGQTVTLRCDPISGHDNLYWYRRVMGKEIKFLLHFVKESKQDESGMPNNRFLAERTGGTYSTLKVQPAELEDSGVYFCASSPSTGLTEAFFGQGTRLTVV.

The gene calls are TRBV29-1 and TRBJ2-5; D not certain. Per germline, CDR1 SQVTM and CDR2 ANQGSEA. The CDR3 loop spans 12 amino acids. Trimming removed 3 bases at V and 1 base at J, with 6 bases between. The chain's CDR3 is CSVEEPQETQYF. CDR3 DNA sequence: TGCAGCGTTGAGGAACCCCAAGAGACCCAGTACTTC. Complete variable domain (other parts from reference TRBV29-1 and TRBJ2-5): SAVISQKPSRDICQRGTSLTIQCQVDSQVTMMFWYRQQPGQSLTLIATANQGSEATYESGFVIDKFPISRPNLTFSTLTVSNMSPEDSSIYLCSVEEPQETQYFGPGTRLLVL.

This clonotype has a count of ten or more. The chain combines TRBV5-6 with TRBJ2-2, with TRBD2 identical over 9 bases. CDR1 and CDR2 (germline): SGHDT, YYEEEE. V shed 2 bases, J shed 3 bases, and the junction held 5 bases outside the gene matches. This CDR3 spans 16 amino acids. This CDR3 is CASSLGGRADTGELFF. CDR3 sequence (DNA): TGTGCCAGCAGCTTAGGCGGGAGGGCCGACACCGGGGAGCTGTTTTTT.

V and J are TRBV6-1 and TRBJ2-3, with D possibly being TRBD1 (5 bases). The CDR3 extends over 17 amino acids. Germline V lookup: CDR1 MNHNS, CDR2 SASEGT. V gave up 5 bases and J gave up 1 base, with 19 bases separating them. DNA for the CDR3: TGTGCCAGCAGTCAACCTACAGGCGTCCAAGGCACAGATACGCAGTATTTT. Amino acid sequence: CASSQPTGVQGTDTQYF.

This clonotype showed up many times. The chain employs TRBV5-1 and TRBJ2-1, with a weak D call TRBD1 (6 bases). Trimming stripped 4 bases from V and 4 bases from J, with 12 bases between. Germline CDR1 is SGHRS and CDR2 is YFSETQ. The CDR3 contains 14 residues. CDR3 sequence: CASSRDTRYNEQFF. The CDR3, as DNA: TGCGCCAGCAGCCGGGACACCCGATACAATGAGCAGTTCTTC.

The chain joins TRBV6-6 to TRBJ1-5; D gene unclear. The CDR3 sequence is 13 residues long. Trimming took off 6 bases at V and 4 bases at J, with 10 bases between the two ends. Germline V gene data show CDR1 as MNHNY and CDR2 as SVGAGI (reference sequence). Here the CDR3 DNA reads TGTGCCAGCAGGGTCGAGGGAAATCAGCCCCAGCATTTT. Translated: CASRVEGNQPQHF.

V and J are TRBV7-9 and TRBJ2-7; D possibly uses TRBD1 or TRBD2 (5 bases each). Germline CDR1 SEHNR, CDR2 FQNEAQ (reference sequence). This CDR3 is 14 amino acids long. Trimming shortened V by 5 bases and J by 2 bases, and 13 bases separated the two germline ends. This CDR3 reads CASSRWDRTYEQYF. CDR3 nucleotides: TGTGCCAGCAGCCGGTGGGACCGCACCTACGAGCAGTACTTC.